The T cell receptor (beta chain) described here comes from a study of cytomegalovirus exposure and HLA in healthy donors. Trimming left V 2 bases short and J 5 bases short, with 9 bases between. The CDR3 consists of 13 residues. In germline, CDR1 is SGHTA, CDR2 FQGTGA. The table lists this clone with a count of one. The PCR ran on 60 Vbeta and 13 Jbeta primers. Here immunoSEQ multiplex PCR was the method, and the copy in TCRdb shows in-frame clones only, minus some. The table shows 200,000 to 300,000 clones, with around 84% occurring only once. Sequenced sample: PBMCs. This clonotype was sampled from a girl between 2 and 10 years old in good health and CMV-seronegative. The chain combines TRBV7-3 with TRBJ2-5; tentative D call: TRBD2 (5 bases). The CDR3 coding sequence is TGTGCCAGCAGCTTATCCGGGGTTGAGACCCAGTACTTC. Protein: CASSLSGVETQYF.